This paragraph covers one TCR beta chain sequence. The antigen remains unidentified. These data come from a study of shared clonotypes between healthy human individuals. V trimming: 0 bases; J trimming: 7 bases; junction bases outside the gene matches: 10. The CDR3 consists of 19 residues. Germline loops: CDR1 LNHNV, CDR2 YYDKDF (reference sequence). Data came from immunoSEQ multiplex PCR; TCRdb stores just in-frame clones and leaves some out. The repertoire holds some 2.1 million clones, with 85% to 95% as singletons. Findings of the study overall: The genetic and exposure-history diversity represented was limited by few donors.

The CD4+ fraction was divided into a CD45RA+ naive subset and a CD45RA-negative memory subset. This sequence was found in a man aged 18 to 30 in good health. Sequencing was carried out using naive CD4+ T cells sorted from blood. Subset: CD45RA+ positively selected. The V call is TRBV15, the J call TRBJ2-2, with TRBD2 matching 14 bases. Here the CDR3 reads CATSREGGTSGSFFGELFF. CDR3 DNA sequence: TGTGCCACCAGCAGAGAAGGGGGGACTAGCGGGAGTTTCTTCGGGGAGCTGTTTTTT.